The 18 T cell receptor beta chains in this list originate from one sample, sequenced in a study of CD8 T cells in Susac syndrome. After extraction with the RNeasy kit, roughly 0.5 to 1 ug of the RNA was reverse transcribed using random hexamers. TCRdb reprocessed the immunoSEQ multiplex PCR reads with MiXCR, giving one entry per CDR3 protein. Of about 70,000 distinct CDR3 sequences in the sample, nearly 96% were seen once. Sequenced: CD4+ T cells from PBMCs. Receptor source: a human donor with multiple sclerosis.

The chain is built from TRBV7-2 and TRBJ2-5, with D tentatively TRBD2 (5 bases). The V end was cut by 6 bases, the J end by 4 bases, with 24 bases between. The CDR3 runs to 17 residues. Germline-derived CDR1 and CDR2 are SGHTA and FQGNSA. CDR3 in DNA: TGTGCCAGCAGTGCCGGCGTAGGTAATCGGGAAAGAGAGACCCAGTACTTC. It specifies CASSAGVGNRERETQYF.

The chain carries TRBV5-1 and TRBJ1-1; D not certain. The germline V gene has CDR1 SGHRS and CDR2 YFSETQ. Trimming cost V 1 base and J 4 bases, with 8 bases left between them. The CDR3 is made up of 13 amino acids. The CDR3: CASSLYSRTEAFF. The CDR3 nucleotides read TGCGCCAGCAGCTTGTACAGTCGCACTGAAGCTTTCTTT. The variable domain in full, with the rest retrieved from reference TRBV5-1 and TRBJ1-1, is KAGVTQTPRYLIKTRGQQVTLSCSPISGHRSVSWYQQTPGQGLQFLFEYFSETQRNKGNFPGRFSGRQFSNSRSEMNVSTLELGDSALYLCASSLYSRTEAFFGQGTRLTVV.

Remarks on this clonotype: Germline is not matched at one junction end, which may reflect a read error. The chain carries TRBV7-2 and TRBJ2-1; 9 positions match TRBD2. This CDR3 contains 16 residues. Per germline, CDR1 SGHTA and CDR2 FQGNSA. CDR3 DNA sequence: TGTGCCAGCAGTACCCTCGCCGGACTAGCGCGAATTGAGGAGTTCTTC. Translation gives CASSTLAGLARIEEFF.

The CDR3 DNA is TGTGCCAGCAGTAGAGGGGCAGGATCTAACTATGGCTACACCTTC. It is translated as CASSRGAGSNYGYTF. The chain combines TRBV6-5 with TRBJ1-2, with D maybe TRBD1 (5 bases). V was trimmed by 5 bases and J by 0 bases, leaving 13 bases between them. This CDR3 comprises 15 residues. Germline CDR1 reads MNHEY; CDR2 reads SVGAGI.

The chain has TRBV27 and TRBJ1-6, with D perhaps TRBD1 (6 bases). The CDR3 is made up of 14 amino acids. CDR1 and CDR2 from the germline V gene are MNHEY and SMNVEV (reference sequence). V was shortened by 3 bases and J by 8 bases, with 11 bases between the two germline ends. The CDR3 nucleotides are TGTGCCAGCAGTTTCAGGGGACGGGATTCACCCCTCCACTTT. Its protein product is CASSFRGRDSPLHF.

CDR3 bases: TGTGCCAGCAGGCCGGGACCCCCCGCCGAGCAGTACTTC. Encoded protein: CASRPGPPAEQYF. The chain joins TRBV6-5 to TRBJ2-7; the D call may be TRBD1 or TRBD2 (5 bases each). CDR1 is MNHEY, CDR2 SVGAGI, per germline. V was trimmed by 6 bases and J by 6 bases, leaving 15 bases between them. The CDR3 covers 13 residues.

The chain carries TRBV6-6 and TRBJ1-5, with D hard to call. The ends were cut back, 6 bases at V and 6 bases at J, with 6 bases in the middle. The CDR3 loop spans 11 amino acids. Germline assignment: CDR1 MNHNY and CDR2 SVGAGI (reference sequence). The CDR3 sequence is CASSDGQPQHF. In DNA form, the CDR3 reads TGTGCCAGCAGCGACGGTCAGCCCCAGCATTTT.

This chain joins TRBV5-1 and TRBJ2-4; D may match TRBD1 or TRBD2 (5 bases each). This CDR3 spans 13 amino acids. Trimming left V 3 bases short and J 8 bases short, with 12 bases between. Germline V gives CDR1 SGHRS, CDR2 YFSETQ. The CDR3 spells CASSWDRADIQYF. The CDR3, as DNA: TGCGCCAGCAGCTGGGACCGGGCGGACATTCAGTACTTC.

The chain recombines TRBV2 with TRBJ2-6; 7 bases fit TRBD1. The V segment lost 5 bases and the J segment 0 bases; nucleotides outside the gene matches: 4. The CDR3 is 16 amino acids. Germline lookup yields CDR1 SNHLY and CDR2 FYNNEI. Here the CDR3 reads CASSRDSNSGANVLTF. In DNA form, the CDR3 reads TGTGCCAGCAGTCGGGACAGCAACTCTGGGGCCAACGTCCTGACTTTC.

This chain links TRBV3-1 with TRBJ1-2; D might be TRBD1 (5 bases). The V end lost 7 bases, the J end lost 7 bases, and 19 bases lay between the germline ends. CDR1 and CDR2 (germline): LGHDT, YNNKEL (reference sequence). This CDR3 contains 14 residues. Here the CDR3 DNA reads TGTGCCAGCAAGGGTAGCGGGCAGGGCGGTGGCTACACCTTC. It is translated as CASKGSGQGGGYTF.

The rearrangement links TRBV2 to TRBJ1-1, with D possibly matching TRBD1 (5 bases). Trimming shortened V by 6 bases and J by 7 bases, and 9 bases separated the two germline ends. The CDR3 length is 11 residues. CDR1 is SNHLY and CDR2 is FYNNEI in the germline V gene. The CDR3 protein is CASSQGGEAFF. In DNA form, the CDR3 reads TGTGCCAGCAGCCAGGGTGGTGAAGCTTTCTTT.

The CDR3 reads CASAVRVRSTGELFF. DNA of the CDR3: TGTGCCAGCGCCGTGAGAGTGAGGTCCACCGGGGAGCTGTTTTTT. The chain uses TRBV7-2 and TRBJ2-2, with D uncertain. V dropped 8 bases and J dropped 4 bases, with 17 bases sitting between them. Germline values: CDR1 SGHTA, CDR2 FQGNSA. The CDR3 loop spans 15 amino acids.

The J gene is TRBJ1-1, the V gene TRBV30, with no clear D. The CDR3 contains 13 residues. CDR1 and CDR2 (germline): GTSNPN, SVGIG (reference sequence). V lost 5 bases and J 5 bases, leaving 15 bases between the germline ends. The CDR3 is CAWEDFFGTEAFF. The CDR3 region has the DNA TGTGCCTGGGAGGACTTTTTCGGAACTGAAGCTTTCTTT.

The rearrangement joins TRBV5-1 to TRBJ2-7; D ambiguous. Germline values: CDR1 SGHRS, CDR2 YFSETQ. Trimming pared 2 bases from V and 7 bases from J, leaving 13 bases between. The CDR3 sequence is 13 residues long. The CDR3 sequence is CASSFYTPMEQYF. The CDR3 nucleotides are TGCGCCAGCAGCTTTTACACCCCCATGGAGCAGTACTTC.

This sequence joins TRBV30 and TRBJ2-3; D is perhaps TRBD1 (8 bases). Germline V gene lookup returns CDR1 GTSNPN and CDR2 SVGIG (reference sequence). The V gene lost 4 bases and the J gene lost 5 bases, with 19 bases spanning the gap. The length of the CDR3 is 15 residues. As DNA, the CDR3 is TGTGCCTGGAAGTCAAGGACAGGGAGGGGAGATACGCAGTATTTT. This gives the protein CAWKSRTGRGDTQYF.

The J gene is TRBJ2-7, the V gene TRBV28; D possibly uses TRBD1 or TRBD2 (5 bases each). V lost 1 base, J lost 2 bases, and 9 bases lay in between. Germline V gene data show CDR1 as MDHEN and CDR2 as SYDVKM. CDR3 length: 14 amino acids. CDR3 protein: CASSLLGVTYEQYF. The CDR3 nucleotides read TGTGCCAGCAGTTTATTGGGGGTGACCTACGAGCAGTACTTC.

This clonotype has just one count. This chain uses TRBV11-2 with TRBJ2-7, with D unresolved. Trimming pared 2 bases from V and 4 bases from J, leaving 12 bases between. Germline CDR1 SGHAT, CDR2 FQNNGV. There are 14 residues in the CDR3. The CDR3 here is CASSLFREEYEQYF. CDR3 sequence (DNA): TGTGCCAGCAGCTTATTTCGAGAGGAGTACGAGCAGTACTTC.

This clonotype has just one count. The chain uses TRBV5-1 and TRBJ2-2; D uncertain. This CDR3 contains 15 residues. V was clipped by 1 base and J by 4 bases, with 11 bases between them. Germline values: CDR1 SGHRS, CDR2 YFSETQ. The CDR3 DNA reads TGCGCCAGCAGCTTGAGTCGGGTGGGCACCGGGGAGCTGTTTTTT. This sequence encodes CASSLSRVGTGELFF.